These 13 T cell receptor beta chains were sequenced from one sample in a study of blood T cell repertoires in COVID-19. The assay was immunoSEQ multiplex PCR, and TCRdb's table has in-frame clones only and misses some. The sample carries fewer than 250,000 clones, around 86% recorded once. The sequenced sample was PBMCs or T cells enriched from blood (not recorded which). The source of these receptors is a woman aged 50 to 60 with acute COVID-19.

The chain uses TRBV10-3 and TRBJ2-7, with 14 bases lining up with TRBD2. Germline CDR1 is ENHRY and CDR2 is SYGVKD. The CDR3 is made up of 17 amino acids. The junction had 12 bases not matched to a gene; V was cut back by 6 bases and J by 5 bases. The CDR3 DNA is TGTGCCATCAGGGGGGATCCAGGACTAGCGGGAGGCGACGAGCAGTACTTC. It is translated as CAIRGDPGLAGGDEQYF.

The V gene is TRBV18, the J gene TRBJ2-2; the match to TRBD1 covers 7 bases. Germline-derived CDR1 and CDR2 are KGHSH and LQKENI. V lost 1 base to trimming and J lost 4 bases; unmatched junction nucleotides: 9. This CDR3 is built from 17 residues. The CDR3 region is CASSPQRTGGGTGELFF. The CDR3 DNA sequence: TGTGCCAGCTCACCACAACGGACAGGCGGTGGCACCGGGGAGCTGTTTTTT. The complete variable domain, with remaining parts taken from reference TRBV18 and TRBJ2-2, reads NAGVMQNPRHLVRRRGQEARLRCSPMKGHSHVYWYRQLPEEGLKFMVYLQKENIIDESGMPKERFSAEFPKEGPSILRIQQVVRGDSAAYFCASSPQRTGGGTGELFFGEGSRLTVL.

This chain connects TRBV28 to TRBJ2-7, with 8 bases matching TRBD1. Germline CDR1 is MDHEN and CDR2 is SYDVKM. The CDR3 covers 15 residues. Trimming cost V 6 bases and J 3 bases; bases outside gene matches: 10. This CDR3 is CASRTTGQGYYEQYF. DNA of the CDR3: TGTGCCAGCAGGACTACCGGACAGGGTTACTACGAGCAGTACTTC.

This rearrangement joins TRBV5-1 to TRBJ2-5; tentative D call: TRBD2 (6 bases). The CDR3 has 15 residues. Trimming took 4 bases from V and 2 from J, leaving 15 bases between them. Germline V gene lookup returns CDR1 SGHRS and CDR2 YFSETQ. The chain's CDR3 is CASSQSWGGQETQYF. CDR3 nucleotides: TGCGCCAGCAGCCAATCATGGGGAGGACAAGAGACCCAGTACTTC.

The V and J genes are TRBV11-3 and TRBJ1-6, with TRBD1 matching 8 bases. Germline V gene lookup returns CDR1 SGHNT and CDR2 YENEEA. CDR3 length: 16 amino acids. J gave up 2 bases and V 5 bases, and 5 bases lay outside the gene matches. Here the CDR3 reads CASSPRTGPYNSPLHF. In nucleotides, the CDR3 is TGTGCCAGCAGCCCACGGACAGGGCCCTATAATTCACCCCTCCACTTT.

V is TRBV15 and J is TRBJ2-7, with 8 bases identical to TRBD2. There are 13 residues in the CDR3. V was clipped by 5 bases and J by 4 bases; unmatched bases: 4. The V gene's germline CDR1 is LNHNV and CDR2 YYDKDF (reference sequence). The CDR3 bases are TGTGCCACCAGCGACGGGGGGGGATACGAGCAGTACTTC. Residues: CATSDGGGYEQYF.

The CDR3 here is CASSPTGNSNQPQHF. The CDR3 DNA is TGTGCCAGCTCCCCGACAGGTAATAGCAATCAGCCCCAGCATTTT. V is TRBV18 and J is TRBJ1-5, with D possibly TRBD1 on 6 matching bases. Trimming shortened V by 6 bases and J by 0 bases, and 12 bases separated the two germline ends. CDR1 and CDR2 (germline): KGHSH, LQKENI. The CDR3 spans 15 residues.

CDR3 sequence (DNA): TGTGCCAGCAGCCTAACGGAGGGCAATCAGCCCCAGCATTTT. Translating it yields CASSLTEGNQPQHF. V and J are TRBV27 and TRBJ1-5, with D unclear. This CDR3 contains 14 residues. Looked up from germline, CDR1 is MNHEY and CDR2 is SMNVEV (reference sequence). V was trimmed by 6 bases and J by 2 bases, leaving 11 bases between them.

This CDR3 reads CASSASRVSGNTIYF. In DNA, the CDR3 is TGTGCCAGCAGCGCTTCCAGGGTTTCTGGAAACACCATATATTTT. This sequence joins TRBV9 and TRBJ1-3, with D perhaps TRBD1 (5 bases). The CDR3 contains 15 residues. Looked up from germline, CDR1 is SGDLS and CDR2 is YYNGEE. V was cut by 3 bases and J by 1 base, with 11 bases left in between.

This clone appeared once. The CDR3 here is CASSLYGGGMNTEAFF. The CDR3, as DNA: TGTGCCAGCAGCTTATATGGGGGAGGGATGAACACTGAAGCTTTCTTT. The J gene is TRBJ1-1, the V gene TRBV7-3; possible D gene TRBD1, 5 bases. CDR1 SGHTA and CDR2 FQGTGA come from the germline V gene. The CDR3 sequence is 16 residues long. With 2 bases removed from V and 0 bases from J, the gap between germline ends came to 13 bases.

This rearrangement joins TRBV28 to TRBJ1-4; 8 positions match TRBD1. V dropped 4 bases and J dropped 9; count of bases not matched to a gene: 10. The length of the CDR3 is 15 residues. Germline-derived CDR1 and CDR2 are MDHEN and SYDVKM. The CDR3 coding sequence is TGTGCCAGCAGTTCAGCAGGGGGCGGTGGGAAAAAACTGTTTTTT. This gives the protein CASSSAGGGGKKLFF.

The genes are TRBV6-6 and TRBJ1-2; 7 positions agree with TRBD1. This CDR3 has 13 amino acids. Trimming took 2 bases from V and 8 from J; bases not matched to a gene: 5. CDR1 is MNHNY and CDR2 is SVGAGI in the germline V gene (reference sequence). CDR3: CASSYGGQAGYTF. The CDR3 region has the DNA TGTGCCAGCAGTTACGGTGGACAGGCGGGCTACACCTTC.

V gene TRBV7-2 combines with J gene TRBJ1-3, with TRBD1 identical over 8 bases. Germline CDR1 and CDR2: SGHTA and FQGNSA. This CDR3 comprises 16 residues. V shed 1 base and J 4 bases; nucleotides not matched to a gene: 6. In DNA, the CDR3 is TGTGCCAGCAGCTTAGTCAGGGGGCTCAACGGAAACACCATATATTTT. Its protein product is CASSLVRGLNGNTIYF. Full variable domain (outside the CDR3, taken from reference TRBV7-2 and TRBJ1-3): GAGVSQSPSNKVTEKGKDVELRCDPISGHTALYWYRQSLGQGLEFLIYFQGNSAPDKSGLPSDRFSAERTGGSVSTLTIQRTQQEDSAVYLCASSLVRGLNGNTIYFGEGSWLTVV.